This is a list of T cell receptor beta chains from one sample in a study of PD-1 blockade in classical Hodgkin lymphoma. Sequencing was performed with immunoSEQ multiplex PCR; in TCRdb, only in-frame clones are kept and a portion is missing. This table holds 13,000 to 15,000 clones, about nine tenths found once. Sequencing was performed on CD8+ T cells from blood, taken before the fourth cycle of nivolumab. Receptor source: a human donor with classical Hodgkin lymphoma. CDR3s include the opening cysteine and the closing phenylalanine or tryptophan. The D gene is left open where the match is weak. A row's size may be missing; if present it is once, few, many or a size class.

size	D	J	V	CDR3	DNA
.	.	TRBJ2-7	TRBV5-1	CASSWSSGYYEQYF	TGCGCCAGCAGCTGGAGTAGCGGATACTACGAGCAGTACTTC
.	.	TRBJ2-7	TRBV4-1	CASSRGTTYEQYF	TGCGCCAGCAGCCGCGGCACCACCTACGAGCAGTACTTC
once	TRBD1	TRBJ2-7	TRBV28	CASSWGQGVLISYEQYF	TGTGCCAGCAGTTGGGGACAGGGGGTATTAATCTCCTACGAGCAGTACTTC
.	TRBD1	TRBJ1-2	TRBV4-1	CASSRPGQRDYGYTF	TGCGCCAGCAGCCGACCGGGACAGAGAGACTATGGCTACACCTTC
.	.	TRBJ1-5	TRBV5-4	CASSSGADQHF	TGTGCCAGCAGCTCGGGAGCCGACCAGCATTTT
.	TRBD1	TRBJ2-5	TRBV10-1	CASSESIGGRQETQYF	TGCGCCAGCAGTGAGTCGATAGGGGGCCGACAAGAGACCCAGTACTTC
.	TRBD2	TRBJ2-3	TRBV11-2	CASSLVSGGPPDTQYF	TGTGCCAGCAGCTTAGTTAGCGGGGGCCCGCCCGATACGCAGTATTTT
.	.	TRBJ1-5	TRBV4-2	CASSPQSFSNQPQHF	TGTGCCAGCAGCCCCCAGAGTTTTAGCAATCAGCCCCAGCATTTT
.	.	TRBJ1-4	TRBV6-5	CASSSTPGGGEKLFF	TGTGCCAGCAGTTCCACACCTGGTGGGGGTGAAAAACTGTTTTTT
.	.	TRBJ2-7	TRBV7-8	CASSLIFGVGNEQYF	TGTGCCAGCAGCTTAATATTCGGGGTCGGGAACGAGCAGTACTTC
.	TRBD2	TRBJ2-7	TRBV5-4	CASSMSGRAIDEQYF	TGTGCCAGCAGCATGAGCGGGAGGGCCATCGACGAGCAGTACTTC
.	.	TRBJ1-2	TRBV28	CASRLEDSNYGYTF	TGTGCCAGCCGACTGGAGGACAGTAACTATGGCTACACCTTC
.	.	TRBJ1-3	TRBV5-1	CASSSGSGIGNTIYF	TGCGCCAGCAGCTCGGGGAGCGGAATCGGAAACACCATATATTTT
.	TRBD2	TRBJ2-1	TRBV18	CASSPSWGLAGVIGEQFF	TGTGCCAGCTCACCAAGTTGGGGGCTAGCGGGAGTTATCGGTGAGCAGTTCTTC
.	.	TRBJ1-4	TRBV21-1	CASSPRYGRQGEKLFF	TGTGCCAGCAGCCCGAGGTATGGGCGGCAGGGAGAAAAACTGTTTTTT
.	.	TRBJ1-5	TRBV6-6	CASSYSQVYQPQHF	TGTGCCAGCAGTTACTCCCAGGTGTATCAGCCCCAGCATTTT
.	.	TRBJ2-3	TRBV25-1	CASSDTGILFDTQYF	TGTGCCAGCAGTGATACAGGGATTTTATTCGATACGCAGTATTTT